This T cell receptor beta chain was identified in a study of blood T cell repertoires in COVID-19. As regards this clone: The same CDR3 also results from other DNA sequences found in this sample.

The authors' processing: Amplifying reference gene primers gave estimates of nucleated cell counts. This table comes from immunoSEQ multiplex PCR, and its TCRdb copy is limited to in-frame clones, with some not included. That table furnishes V, J and clone size, whereas the DNA furnished D and trimming. In the table there are 150,000 to 180,000 clones, about 86% of which are singletons. Germline CDR1 GTSNPN, CDR2 SVGIG (reference sequence). The CDR3 has 12 residues. Trimming removed 0 bases at V and 6 bases at J, with 6 bases between. This receptor was taken from a woman aged 60 to 75 with acute or convalescent COVID-19. The V call is TRBV30, the J call TRBJ2-1, with a tentative D call TRBD1 (6 bases). Specimen: peripheral blood. In DNA, the CDR3 is TGTGCCTGGAGTGTACAGGGCAATGAGCAGTTCTTC. It yields the protein CAWSVQGNEQFF.